The present entry profiles one TCR beta chain with its context. Antigen unknown. The CDR3 consists of 15 residues. CDR1 and CDR2 from the germline V gene are MNHEY and SMNVEV (reference sequence). The V segment lost 5 bases and the J segment 0 bases; nucleotides outside the gene matches: 5. The method was immunoSEQ multiplex PCR; TCRdb's version includes in-frame clones alone and lacks a portion of them. The sample holds roughly 67,000 clones; roughly nine tenths are singletons and the top ten take about 3%. This sample is drawn from a study of cytomegalovirus exposure and HLA in healthy donors. Regarding the study as a whole: In the approximately 120 validation repertoires, a later analysis found that first-cohort TCR clusters tended to co-occur.

This chain links TRBV27 with TRBJ2-3; 7 nucleotides align to TRBD2. The sequenced sample consisted of PBMCs. This receptor was taken from a young man in good health and CMV-seronegative. In DNA form, the CDR3 reads TGTGCCAGCAGTCAACTAGCGAGTAGCACAGATACGCAGTATTTT. It yields the protein CASSQLASSTDTQYF.